The 19 T cell receptor beta chains below come from one sample, sequenced in a study of control samples from healthy donors and cancer patients. Generated by immunoSEQ multiplex PCR, the TCRdb table keeps only in-frame clones and is missing some. The profile shows some 17,000 clones, roughly nine tenths of them singletons. Sequencing was done on a sample of PBMCs. Receptors were obtained from a man aged 55 to 70 with head and neck cancer.

Only one count was recorded for this clone. This chain links TRBV19 with TRBJ2-2; D is perhaps TRBD1 (6 bases). Germline lookup yields CDR1 LNHDA and CDR2 SQIVND (reference sequence). Trimming shortened V by 8 bases and J by 5 bases, and 15 bases separated the two germline ends. The CDR3 extends over 14 amino acids. CDR3 sequence (DNA): TGTGCCAGTGGGGACACCTGGGGTACCGGGGAGCTGTTTTTT. Its protein is CASGDTWGTGELFF.

The chain employs TRBV19 and TRBJ1-2, with 8 bases fitting TRBD1. Germline V CDR1 and CDR2: LNHDA, SQIVND (reference sequence). With 6 bases clipped from V and 7 bases from J, the junction kept 7 bases outside the gene matches. The CDR3 totals 13 residues. In nucleotides, the CDR3 is TGTGCCAGTAGAGGACAGGGACTAGGTGGCTACACCTTC. Residues: CASRGQGLGGYTF.

As for this clone: Other DNA sequences from this sample encode an identical CDR3 as well. The rearrangement links TRBV18 to TRBJ2-7; tentative D call: TRBD2 (5 bases). Germline V gene data show CDR1 as KGHSH and CDR2 as LQKENI. The CDR3 consists of 12 residues. V was pared by 3 bases and J by 6 bases, with 9 bases between. The CDR3 region has the DNA TGTGCCAGCTCACCTACTAGAGGCGAGCAGTACTTC. Encoded protein: CASSPTRGEQYF.

The V gene is TRBV12-5, the J gene TRBJ2-7, with TRBD2 matching 9 bases. The V and J ends lost 4 bases and 6 bases, in that order; junction bases with no gene match: 13. Germline V gene data show CDR1 as LGHNT and CDR2 as FRNRAP. CDR3 length: 16 amino acids. CDR3 DNA sequence: TGTGCTAGTGGTTGGACAGCGGGGGGTGCGAAGCCCGAGCAGTACTTC. Protein: CASGWTAGGAKPEQYF. Looking up the rest from reference TRBV12-5 and TRBJ2-7 gives the full variable domain: DARVTQTPRHKVTEMGQEVTMRCQPILGHNTVFWYRQTMMQGLELLAYFRNRAPLDDSGMPKDRFSAEMPDATLATLKIQPSEPRDSAVYFCASGWTAGGAKPEQYFGPGTRLTVT.

This chain uses TRBV7-2 with TRBJ1-2; D is uncertain. V dropped 5 bases and J dropped 8 bases, with 12 bases sitting between them. The germline V gene encodes CDR1 SGHTA and CDR2 FQGNSA. The length of the CDR3 is 12 residues. The CDR3 is CASSAGPSGYTF. Here the CDR3 DNA reads TGTGCCAGCAGCGCCGGGCCATCGGGCTACACCTTC.

This rearrangement joins TRBV15 to TRBJ2-7, with D perhaps TRBD1 (6 bases). The CDR3 runs 11 residues. V shed 6 bases and J shed 3 bases, with 6 bases lying between them. The germline V gene has CDR1 LNHNV and CDR2 YYDKDF (reference sequence). This chain's CDR3 is CATRDSYEQYF. The CDR3 DNA is TGTGCCACCAGGGACAGCTACGAGCAGTACTTC.

A few counts support this clone. This sequence joins TRBV3-1 (or the pseudogene TRBV3-2) and TRBJ2-7; 10 positions match TRBD1. Germline V CDR1 and CDR2: LGHDT, YNNKEL (reference sequence). The ends lost 3 bases at V and 2 bases at J; junction bases unmatched: 1. The CDR3 loop spans 14 amino acids. CDR3 nucleotide sequence: TGTGCCAGCAGCCACGGGACAGGGGCCTACGAGCAGTACTTC. Its translation is CASSHGTGAYEQYF.

The chain joins TRBV12-2 to TRBJ2-1; TRBD1, as called in the table, went unchecked against the DNA. TRBV12-2 has pseudogene status. The CDR3 sequence is 16 residues long. The CDR3 coding sequence is TGTGCAAGTCGCTATTGGGACAGGGGCTCCTACAATGAGCAGTTCTTC. Translating it yields CASRYWDRGSYNEQFF.

The chain recombines TRBV3-1 (or the pseudogene TRBV3-2) with TRBJ2-1; TRBD2 aligns across 7 bases. The length of the CDR3 is 13 residues. V lost 6 bases and J lost 15; bases outside the gene matches: 14. Germline V gives CDR1 LGHDT, CDR2 YNNKEL (reference sequence). The DNA for the CDR3 is TGTGCCAGCAGTCCCCGGCCAGCGGGGCCCCGGTTCTTC. Its translation: CASSPRPAGPRFF.

In its sample, this clone was seen a few times. The chain carries TRBV5-4 and TRBJ1-6; unclear D gene. V was pared by 0 bases and J by 9 bases, with 13 bases between. The CDR3 is made up of 15 amino acids. Germline loops: CDR1 SGHNT, CDR2 YYREEE (reference sequence). The CDR3 protein is CASSLVAGIASPLHF. The CDR3 region has the DNA TGTGCCAGCAGCTTGGTTGCGGGGATAGCTTCACCCCTCCACTTT.

The chain uses TRBV3-1 (or the pseudogene TRBV3-2) and TRBJ1-2; D gene uncertain. The V and J ends lost 2 bases and 4 bases respectively, with 11 bases between them. The CDR3 spans 14 residues. In germline, CDR1 is LGHDT, CDR2 YNNKEL (reference sequence). The DNA for the CDR3 is TGTGCCAGCAGCCAACAAGGGTGGGCCTATGGCTACACCTTC. This translates into CASSQQGWAYGYTF.

The CDR3 DNA sequence: TGTGCCAGCAGCTTAGCGCTGGCGGAGACCCAGTACTTC. Its translation: CASSLALAETQYF. The chain carries TRBV7-2 and TRBJ2-5; D remains ambiguous. The germline gives CDR1 SGHTA, CDR2 FQGNSA. This CDR3 has 13 residues. V was clipped by 0 bases and J by 5 bases, with 7 bases between them.

The CDR3 region is CASSELAGGQETQYF. The CDR3 DNA is TGTGCCAGCAGTGAACTAGCGGGGGGGCAAGAGACCCAGTACTTC. The V gene is TRBV6-1, the J gene TRBJ2-5; 12 nucleotides match TRBD2. Looked up from germline, CDR1 is MNHNS and CDR2 is SASEGT. The CDR3 length is 15 residues. V was pared by 2 bases and J by 2 bases, with 0 bases of the junction left unmatched.

This chain connects TRBV14 to TRBJ2-7; perhaps D is TRBD1 or TRBD2 (5 bases each). This CDR3 has 19 residues. Trimming pared 3 bases from V and 2 bases from J, leaving 26 bases between. The germline gives CDR1 SGHDN, CDR2 FVKESK. This chain's CDR3 is CASSQGDGAQTNTPYEQYF. The CDR3 DNA is TGTGCCAGCAGCCAGGGGGACGGGGCCCAGACCAACACCCCCTACGAGCAGTACTTC.

This sequence joins TRBV2 and TRBJ1-2; D is possibly TRBD1 (6 bases). This CDR3 has 13 residues. CDR1 is SNHLY and CDR2 is FYNNEI in the germline V gene. V shed 4 bases and J shed 1 base, with 7 bases lying between them. CDR3 protein: CASSADSNYGYTF. The CDR3 DNA reads as TGTGCCAGCAGTGCGGACAGTAACTATGGCTACACCTTC.

This rearrangement joins TRBV7-9 to TRBJ2-5, with TRBD2 matching over 12 bases. Germline CDR1 is SEHNR and CDR2 is FQNEAQ (reference sequence). CDR3 length: 15 residues. V trimming: 1 base; J trimming: 5 bases; junction bases outside the gene matches: 2. The DNA of the CDR3 is TGTGCCAGCAGCTTAGGACTAGCGGGGGCGGAGACCCAGTACTTC. This codes for CASSLGLAGAETQYF.

This clone showed up just once. The V call is TRBV6-5, the J call TRBJ1-1; D unclear. V was trimmed by 11 bases and J by 0 bases, leaving 13 bases between them. Germline CDR1 MNHEY, CDR2 SVGAGI. The CDR3 runs 13 residues. CDR3 nucleotide sequence: TGTGCCCTACCCCCCCGGATGAACACTGAAGCTTTCTTT. Protein product: CALPPRMNTEAFF.

The genes are TRBV27 and TRBJ1-1; D is perhaps TRBD1 (6 bases). Per germline, CDR1 MNHEY and CDR2 SMNVEV (reference sequence). The CDR3 has 17 amino acids. V shed 0 bases and J shed 1 base, with 15 bases lying between them. The CDR3 DNA reads TGTGCCAGCAGTTTATCGCCCCAGGGGAGGAGGAACACTGAAGCTTTCTTT. It encodes CASSLSPQGRRNTEAFF.

This chain joins TRBV5-1 and TRBJ1-3; no firm D call. This CDR3 has 15 residues. The ends were cut back, 4 bases at V and 0 bases at J, with 11 bases in the middle. Per germline, CDR1 SGHRS and CDR2 YFSETQ. CDR3 nucleotides: TGCGCCAGCAGCCTAACAGTGAGCTCTGGAAACACCATATATTTT. Amino acid sequence: CASSLTVSSGNTIYF. The variable domain in full, with the rest retrieved from reference TRBV5-1 and TRBJ1-3, is KAGVTQTPRYLIKTRGQQVTLSCSPISGHRSVSWYQQTPGQGLQFLFEYFSETQRNKGNFPGRFSGRQFSNSRSEMNVSTLELGDSALYLCASSLTVSSGNTIYFGEGSWLTVV.